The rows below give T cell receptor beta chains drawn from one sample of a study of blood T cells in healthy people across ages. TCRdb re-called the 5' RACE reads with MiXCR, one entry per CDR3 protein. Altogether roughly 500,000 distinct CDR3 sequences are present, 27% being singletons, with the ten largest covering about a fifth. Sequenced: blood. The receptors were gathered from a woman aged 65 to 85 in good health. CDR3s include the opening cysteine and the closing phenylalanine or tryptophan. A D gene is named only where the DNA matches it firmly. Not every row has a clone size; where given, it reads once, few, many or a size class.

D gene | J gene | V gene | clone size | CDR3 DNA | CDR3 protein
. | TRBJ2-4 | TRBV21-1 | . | TGTGCCAGCAGCAAAGATTGGGAGGAAGTCCCCCTAGCCAAAAACATTCAGTACTTC | CASSKDWEEVPLAKNIQYF
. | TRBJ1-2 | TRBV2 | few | TGTGCCAGTAATAGGAGGGAGGGCCCTCTCTATGGCTACACCTTC | CASNRREGPLYGYTF
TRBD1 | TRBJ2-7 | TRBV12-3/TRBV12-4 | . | TGTGCCAGCAGTCTTGACAGGGAGATCCAGTACTTC | CASSLDREIQYF
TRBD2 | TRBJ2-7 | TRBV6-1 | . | TGTGCCAGCAGCCGGACTAGCGGCTACTACGAGCAGTACTTC | CASSRTSGYYEQYF
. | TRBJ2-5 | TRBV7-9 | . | TGTGCCAGCAGCTTGGGGACGGTAGATTACCAAGAGACCCAGTACTTC | CASSLGTVDYQETQYF
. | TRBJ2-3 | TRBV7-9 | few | TGTGCCAGCAGCCCACGCCTCTCCCAGTACACAGATACGCAGTATTTT | CASSPRLSQYTDTQYF
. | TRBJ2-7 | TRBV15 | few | TGTGCCACCAGCAGAGATCGGTCTTACGAGCAGTACTTC | CATSRDRSYEQYF
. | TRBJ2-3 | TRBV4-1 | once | TGCGCCAGCAGCCAAGTAGCGGATACGCAGTATTTT | CASSQVADTQYF
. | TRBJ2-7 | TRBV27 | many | TGTGCCAGCAGTTTATTAGGGGGCGGCGGGAACGAGCAGTACTTC | CASSLLGGGGNEQYF
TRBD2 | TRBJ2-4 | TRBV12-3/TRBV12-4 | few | TGTGCCAGCAGTTTAGAATCGTCGTGGGGGGGCAAAAACATTCAGTACTTC | CASSLESSWGGKNIQYF
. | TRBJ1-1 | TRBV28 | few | TGTGCCAGCAGCTTAAGACGAGGGTTTACTGAAGCTTTCTTT | CASSLRRGFTEAFF
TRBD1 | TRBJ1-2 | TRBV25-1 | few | TGTGCCAGCAGTTGGACAGGGATTGAGGCTAACTATGGCTACACCTTC | CASSWTGIEANYGYTF
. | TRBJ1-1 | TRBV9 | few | TGTGCCAGCAGCGTAGATGGGAGAACTGAAGCTTTCTTT | CASSVDGRTEAFF
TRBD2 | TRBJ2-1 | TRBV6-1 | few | TGTGCCAGCAGTACGGCGAGGTGGGTGGTAGCGGGGGCTCTCTCCTACAATGAGCAGTTCTTC | CASSTARWVVAGALSYNEQFF
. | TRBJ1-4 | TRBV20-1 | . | TGCAGTGCTTTTGGGGGTAATGAAAAACTGTTTTTT | CSAFGGNEKLFF
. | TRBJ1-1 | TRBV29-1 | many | TGCAGCCATATCCCGACCTCTGGGAACACTGAAGCTTTCTTT | CSHIPTSGNTEAFF
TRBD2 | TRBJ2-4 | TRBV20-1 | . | TGCAGTGCCCCCGCCCCCCTAGCGGGAGTCTTTGGGGCCAAAAACATTCAGTACTTC | CSAPAPLAGVFGAKNIQYF
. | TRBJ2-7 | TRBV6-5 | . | TGTGCCACCCGACGGTCCTACGAGCAGTACTTC | CATRRSYEQYF
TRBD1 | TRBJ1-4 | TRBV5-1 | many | TGCGCCAGCAGCTTGAGGCTGACAGGGGGAACTAATGAAAAACTGTTTTTT | CASSLRLTGGTNEKLFF
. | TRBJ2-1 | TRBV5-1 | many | TGTGCCAGCAGCCTAGAGGGCTCCTACAATGAGCAGTTCTTC | CASSLEGSYNEQFF
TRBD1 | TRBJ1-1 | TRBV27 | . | TGTGCCAGCAGTTTATCAACAGGGGGTCGGACTGAAGCTTTCTTT | CASSLSTGGRTEAFF
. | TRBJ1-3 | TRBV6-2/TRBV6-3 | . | TGTGCCAGCCAGACGGGCTCTGGAAACACCATATATTTT | CASQTGSGNTIYF
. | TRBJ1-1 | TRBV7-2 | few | TGTGCCAGCAGCTTCTCCTTACCCGCTGAAGCTTTCTTT | CASSFSLPAEAFF
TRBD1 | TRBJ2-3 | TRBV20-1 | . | TGCAGTGCTACGCCGTGGGGACAGGGGTTTAGGACAGATACGCAGTATTTT | CSATPWGQGFRTDTQYF
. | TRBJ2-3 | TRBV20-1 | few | TGCAGTGCTAGTGGGAGCGGGACAGCGGGGCGCACAGATACGCAGTATTTT | CSASGSGTAGRTDTQYF
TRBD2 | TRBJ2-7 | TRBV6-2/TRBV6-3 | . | TGTGCCAGCAGACGCTCTCTAGCGGGGGGGCGCGAGCAGTACTTC | CASRRSLAGGREQYF
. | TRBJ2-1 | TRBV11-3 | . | TGTGCCAGCAGCTTAGTTCGGGCGAGCTCCTACAATGAGCAGTTCTTC | CASSLVRASSYNEQFF
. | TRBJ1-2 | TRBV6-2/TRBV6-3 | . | TGTGCCAGCAGAAGGGACAACTCTAACTATGGCTACACCTTC | CASRRDNSNYGYTF
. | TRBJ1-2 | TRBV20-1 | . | TGCAGTGCTAGCAGCCGGCACTATGGCTACACCTTC | CSASSRHYGYTF
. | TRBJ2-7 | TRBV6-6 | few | TGTGCCAGCAGTTACGTAGGGGGGGGGATCCACGAGCAGTACTTC | CASSYVGGGIHEQYF
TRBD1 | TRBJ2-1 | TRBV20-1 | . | TGCAGTGTTAGGACAGGATCCTACAATGAGCAGTTCTTC | CSVRTGSYNEQFF
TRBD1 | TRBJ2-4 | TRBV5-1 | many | TGCGCCAGCAGCTCCAGGGACAGGGCCCAAAACATTCAGTACTTC | CASSSRDRAQNIQYF
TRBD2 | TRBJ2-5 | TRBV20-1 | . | TGCAGTGTTGTGACTAGCGGGGGGCCCGAAGAGGCCCAGTACTTC | CSVVTSGGPEEAQYF
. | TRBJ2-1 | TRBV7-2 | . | TGTGCCAGCAGCTTACATTATCTGGGTGAGGAGCAGTTCTTC | CASSLHYLGEEQFF
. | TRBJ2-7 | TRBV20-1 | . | TGCAGTGCTACGTCTACAGGGCCCTCCTACGAGCAGTACTTC | CSATSTGPSYEQYF
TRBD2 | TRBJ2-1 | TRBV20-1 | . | TGCAGTGCTAGAACCCCGAGGGGCGGGGGGAACAATGAGCAGTTCTTC | CSARTPRGGGNNEQFF
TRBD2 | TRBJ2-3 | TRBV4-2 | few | TGTGCCAGCAGCGATAAAGCGGGGGATGGCGCAGATACGCAGTATTTT | CASSDKAGDGADTQYF
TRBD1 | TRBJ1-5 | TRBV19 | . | TGTGCCAGCAAGGACAGGGAGAATCAGCCCCAGCATTTT | CASKDRENQPQHF
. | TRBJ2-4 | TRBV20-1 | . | TGCAGTGCTAGAGATGTGGCCGGGATCGAAAACATTCAGTACTTC | CSARDVAGIENIQYF
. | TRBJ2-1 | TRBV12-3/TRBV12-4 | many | TGTGCCAGCAGTTTAAACTCCTACAATGAGCAGTTCTTC | CASSLNSYNEQFF
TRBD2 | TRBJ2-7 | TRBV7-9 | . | TGTGCCAGCAGCTTAAGGCTAGCGGGGGACCACGAGCAGTACTTC | CASSLRLAGDHEQYF
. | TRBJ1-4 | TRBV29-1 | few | TGCAGCGTTGGAGGGCCACTGGGTGAAAAACTGTTTTTT | CSVGGPLGEKLFF
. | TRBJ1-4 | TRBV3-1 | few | TGTGCCAGCAGCCAATTCGGGGGGTTGGAACTGTTTTTT | CASSQFGGLELFF
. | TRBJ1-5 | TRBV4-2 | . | TGTGCCAGCAGCCAAGTATCTCCCGAGGCCAATCAGCCCCAGCATTTT | CASSQVSPEANQPQHF
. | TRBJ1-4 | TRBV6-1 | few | TGTGCCAGCAGTGAAGCGGACAGAATTAATGAAAAACTGTTTTTT | CASSEADRINEKLFF
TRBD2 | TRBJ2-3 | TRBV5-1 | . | TGCGCCAGCAGGCGTACTAGCGGGGCGTTCACAGATACGCAGTATTTT | CASRRTSGAFTDTQYF
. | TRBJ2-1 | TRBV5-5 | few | TGTGCCAGCAGCTTGAAGGGGAATGAGCAGTTCTTC | CASSLKGNEQFF
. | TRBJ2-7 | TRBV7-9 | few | TGTGCCAGCAGCTTTTGGGACTACGAGCAGTACTTC | CASSFWDYEQYF